These 13 T cell receptor beta chains came from one sample sequenced in a study of shared clonotypes between healthy human individuals. Produced via immunoSEQ multiplex PCR; TCRdb's table is partial and in-frame only. The top ten hold about 1.5% of the sample, which has 950,000 to 1,300,000 clones, more than 60% seen once. The sequenced sample was memory CD4+ T cells sorted from blood. Subset noted: CD45RA-negative fraction. The receptor set was obtained from a man younger than 35 in good health.

V usage is TRBV6-5 and J usage is TRBJ2-7; 7 bases agree with TRBD2. Germline assignment: CDR1 MNHEY and CDR2 SVGAGI. The CDR3 runs 15 residues. J lost 5 bases, V lost 5 bases, and 12 bases had no gene match. CDR3 loop: CASSRRGAGKDEQYF. In DNA, the CDR3 is TGTGCCAGCAGTCGCCGGGGAGCGGGAAAGGACGAGCAGTACTTC.

V usage is TRBV7-2 and J usage is TRBJ1-2; D uncertain. This CDR3 has 14 residues. V was cut by 5 bases and J by 8 bases, with 18 bases left in between. The germline V gene encodes CDR1 SGHTA and CDR2 FQGNSA. This CDR3 reads CASSLRGNRQGYTF. The CDR3 DNA follows: TGTGCCAGCAGCCTTCGGGGAAATCGTCAAGGCTACACCTTC.

The rearrangement uses TRBV18 and TRBJ1-1; no clear D. V gave up 5 bases and J gave up 1 base, with 8 bases separating them. The CDR3 runs to 13 residues. Germline V lookup: CDR1 KGHSH, CDR2 LQKENI. CDR3 nucleotides: TGTGCCAGCTCAACAGTAAGGAACACTGAAGCTTTCTTT. Its protein is CASSTVRNTEAFF.

The chain has TRBV13 and TRBJ2-7; D unclear. In germline, CDR1 is PRHDT, CDR2 FYEKMQ (reference sequence). V lost 4 bases, J lost 5 bases, and 18 bases lay in between. CDR3 length: 15 amino acids. The CDR3 here is CASSSSTDYSNEQYF. The CDR3 DNA sequence: TGTGCCAGCAGCTCCTCGACGGATTACTCTAACGAGCAGTACTTC.

The chain recombines TRBV19 with TRBJ1-5; the D is unclear. Germline loops: CDR1 LNHDA, CDR2 SQIVND (reference sequence). CDR3 length: 13 residues. Between the trimmed V and J ends, which lost 4 bases and 1 base, there was a span of 5 bases. The CDR3 spells CASSTQSNQPQHF. CDR3 DNA sequence: TGTGCCAGTAGTACACAGAGCAATCAGCCCCAGCATTTT.

For the CDR3, the DNA is TGCGCCAGCAGCTTGGAGTCTGGCCGCGGGGGCAATGAGCAGTTCTTC. Amino acids: CASSLESGRGGNEQFF. The chain carries TRBV5-1 and TRBJ2-1; 7 bases match TRBD2. Looked up from germline, CDR1 is SGHRS and CDR2 is YFSETQ. The CDR3 covers 16 residues. V shed 0 bases and J 6 bases; nucleotides not matched to a gene: 9.

The chain combines TRBV10-3 with TRBJ2-7, with 9 bases identical to TRBD1. From germline, CDR1 is ENHRY and CDR2 SYGVKD. J lost 7 bases, V lost 6 bases, and 4 bases had no gene match. The CDR3 runs to 12 residues. The CDR3 loop is CAISGQGSEQYF. CDR3 DNA: TGTGCCATCAGCGGACAGGGGAGTGAGCAGTACTTC.

Only a few counts were recorded for this clone. The CDR3 DNA follows: TGTGCCAGCAGCCAGAGTGCCGGGGAGGGTTTCTTT. It yields the protein CASSQSAGEGFF. The chain joins TRBV5-4 to TRBJ1-1; no clear D gene. The CDR3 sequence is 12 residues long. Trimming removed 4 bases from V and 13 bases from J, with 17 bases in between. Germline CDR1 SGHNT, CDR2 YYREEE (reference sequence).

This clone has a single count. The J gene is TRBJ1-1, the V gene TRBV30, with TRBD1 as a possible D gene (5 bases). The CDR3 has 14 amino acids. Trimming stripped 3 bases from V and 2 bases from J, with 13 bases between. Germline lookup yields CDR1 GTSNPN and CDR2 SVGIG (reference sequence). The CDR3 spells CAWSQGTFNTEAFF. The CDR3 bases are TGTGCCTGGAGCCAGGGTACTTTTAACACTGAAGCTTTCTTT.

The chain joins TRBV6-5 to TRBJ1-4; D not resolved. The V end lost 2 bases, the J end lost 2 bases, and 6 bases lay between the germline ends. The germline V gene has CDR1 MNHEY and CDR2 SVGAGI. The length of the CDR3 is 14 residues. The CDR3 DNA is TGTGCCAGCAGTTACACACAGACTAATGAAAAACTGTTTTTT. It translates to CASSYTQTNEKLFF.

The chain links TRBV18 to TRBJ1-5, with 9 bases lining up with TRBD1. The V gene end was trimmed by 2 bases and the J gene end by 5 bases; junction bases not matched to a gene: 4. The germline V gene encodes CDR1 KGHSH and CDR2 LQKENI. This CDR3 has 15 residues. The CDR3 region has the DNA TGTGCCAGCTCACCAGGGACAGGGTTGGATCAGCCCCAGCATTTT. It yields the protein CASSPGTGLDQPQHF.

CDR3 sequence reads: CASSLGDSRYGYTF. The CDR3 region has the DNA TGTGCCAGCAGCTTAGGAGACAGCCGCTATGGCTACACCTTC. V is TRBV7-2 and J is TRBJ1-2; maybe TRBD1 (5 bases). The length of the CDR3 is 14 residues. Germline-derived CDR1 and CDR2 are SGHTA and FQGNSA. V was cut by 1 base and J by 4 bases, with 10 bases left in between.

The rearrangement joins TRBV7-2 to TRBJ2-7; either TRBD1 or TRBD2 may fit D (6 bases each). V was trimmed by 1 base and J by 2 bases, leaving 12 bases between them. Germline V gene lookup returns CDR1 SGHTA and CDR2 FQGNSA. This CDR3 has 15 residues. This CDR3 reads CASSLVSGAPYEQYF. The CDR3 region has the DNA TGTGCCAGCAGCTTAGTTTCGGGGGCCCCCTACGAGCAGTACTTC.